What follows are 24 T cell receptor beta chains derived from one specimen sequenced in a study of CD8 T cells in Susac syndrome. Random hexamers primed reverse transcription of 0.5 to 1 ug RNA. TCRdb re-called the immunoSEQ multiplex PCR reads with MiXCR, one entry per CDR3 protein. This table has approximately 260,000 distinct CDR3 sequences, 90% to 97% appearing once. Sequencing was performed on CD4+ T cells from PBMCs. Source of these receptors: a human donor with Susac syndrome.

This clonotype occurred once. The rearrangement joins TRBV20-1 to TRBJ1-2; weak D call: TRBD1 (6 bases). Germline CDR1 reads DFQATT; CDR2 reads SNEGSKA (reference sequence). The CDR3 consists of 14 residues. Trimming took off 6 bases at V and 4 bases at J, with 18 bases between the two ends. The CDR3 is CSADGGPGGYGYTF. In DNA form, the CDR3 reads TGCAGTGCCGACGGGGGGCCCGGCGGCTATGGCTACACCTTC.

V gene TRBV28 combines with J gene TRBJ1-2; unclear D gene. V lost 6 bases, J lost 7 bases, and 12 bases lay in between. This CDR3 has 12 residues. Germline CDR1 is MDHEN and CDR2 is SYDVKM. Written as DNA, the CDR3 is TGTGCCAGCAGCTCCTTCGGTGGTGGCTACACCTTC. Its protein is CASSSFGGGYTF.

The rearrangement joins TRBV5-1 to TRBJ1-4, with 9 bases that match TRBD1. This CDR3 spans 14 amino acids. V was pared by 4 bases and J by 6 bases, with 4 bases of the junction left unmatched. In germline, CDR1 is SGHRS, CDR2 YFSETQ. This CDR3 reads CASSNRGQDEKLFF. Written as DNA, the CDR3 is TGCGCCAGCAGCAACAGGGGGCAGGATGAAAAACTGTTTTTT.

The CDR3 sequence: CASNERGRSGANVLTF. The CDR3 DNA reads as TGTGCCAGTAATGAGAGGGGGCGGTCTGGGGCCAACGTCCTGACTTTC. The chain couples TRBV19 to TRBJ2-6; 7 positions match TRBD1. Germline assignment: CDR1 LNHDA and CDR2 SQIVND (reference sequence). The CDR3 is 16 amino acids. The V segment lost 7 bases and the J segment 1 base; nucleotides outside the gene matches: 7.

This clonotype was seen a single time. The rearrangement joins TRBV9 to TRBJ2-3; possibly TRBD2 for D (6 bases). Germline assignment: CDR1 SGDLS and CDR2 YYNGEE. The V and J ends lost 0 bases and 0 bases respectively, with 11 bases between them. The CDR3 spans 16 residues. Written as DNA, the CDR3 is TGTGCCAGCAGCGTAGGGGTAGCGGCCAGCACAGATACGCAGTATTTT. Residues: CASSVGVAASTDTQYF.

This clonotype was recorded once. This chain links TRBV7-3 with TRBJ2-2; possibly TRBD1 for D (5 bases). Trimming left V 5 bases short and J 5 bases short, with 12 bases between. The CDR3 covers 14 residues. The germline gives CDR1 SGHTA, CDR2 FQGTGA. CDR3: CASSPRVGTGELFF. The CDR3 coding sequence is TGTGCCAGCAGCCCCAGGGTGGGGACCGGGGAGCTGTTTTTT.

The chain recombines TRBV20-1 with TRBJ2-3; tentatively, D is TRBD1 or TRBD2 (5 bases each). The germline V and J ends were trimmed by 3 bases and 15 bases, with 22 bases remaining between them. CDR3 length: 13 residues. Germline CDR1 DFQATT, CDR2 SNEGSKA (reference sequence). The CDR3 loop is CSASSRGAVLGYF. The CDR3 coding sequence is TGCAGTGCTAGTTCCCGAGGGGCGGTGCTCGGATATTTT.

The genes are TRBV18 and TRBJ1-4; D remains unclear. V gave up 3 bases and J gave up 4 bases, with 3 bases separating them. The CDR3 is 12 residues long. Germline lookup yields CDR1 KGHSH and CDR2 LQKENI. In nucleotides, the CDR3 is TGTGCCAGCTCACCGAATAATGAAAAACTGTTTTTT. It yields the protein CASSPNNEKLFF.

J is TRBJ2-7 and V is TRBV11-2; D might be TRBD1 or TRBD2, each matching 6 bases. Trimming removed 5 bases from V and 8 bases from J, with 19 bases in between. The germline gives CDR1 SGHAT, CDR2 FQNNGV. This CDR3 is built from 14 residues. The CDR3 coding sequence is TGTGCCAGCAGCCGGTCCGGGAGTTGGGGGCAGCAGTACTTC. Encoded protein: CASSRSGSWGQQYF. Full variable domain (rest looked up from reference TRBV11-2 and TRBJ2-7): EAGVAQSPRYKIIEKRQSVAFWCNPISGHATLYWYQQILGQGPKLLIQFQNNGVVDDSQLPKDRFSAERLKGVDSTLKIQPAKLEDSAVYLCASSRSGSWGQQYFGPGTRLTVT.

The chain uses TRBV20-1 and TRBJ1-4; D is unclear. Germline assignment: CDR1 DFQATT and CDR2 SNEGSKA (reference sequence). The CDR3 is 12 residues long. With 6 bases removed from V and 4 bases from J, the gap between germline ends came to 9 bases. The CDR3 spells CSANDGNEKLFF. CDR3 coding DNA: TGCAGTGCAAACGACGGTAATGAAAAACTGTTTTTT.

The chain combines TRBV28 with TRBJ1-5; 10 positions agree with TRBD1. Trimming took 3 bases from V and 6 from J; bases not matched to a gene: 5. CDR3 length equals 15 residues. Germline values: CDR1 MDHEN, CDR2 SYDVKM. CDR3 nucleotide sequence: TGTGCCAGCAGTTTTGGAGGACAGGGGGGTCAGCCCCAGCATTTT. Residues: CASSFGGQGGQPQHF.

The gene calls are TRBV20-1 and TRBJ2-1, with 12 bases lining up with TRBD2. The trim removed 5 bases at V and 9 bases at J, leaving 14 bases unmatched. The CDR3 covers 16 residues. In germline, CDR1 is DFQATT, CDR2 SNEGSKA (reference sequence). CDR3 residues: CSAERRLTSGSTEQFF. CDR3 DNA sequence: TGCAGTGCTGAGAGGAGACTGACTAGCGGGAGTACTGAGCAGTTCTTC.

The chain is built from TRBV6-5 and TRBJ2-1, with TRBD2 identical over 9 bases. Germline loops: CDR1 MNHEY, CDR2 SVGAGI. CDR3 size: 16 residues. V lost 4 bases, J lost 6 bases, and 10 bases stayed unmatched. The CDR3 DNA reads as TGTGCCAGCAGTTCTGAACTAGCGGGTGTCGGCAATGAGCAGTTCTTC. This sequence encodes CASSSELAGVGNEQFF.

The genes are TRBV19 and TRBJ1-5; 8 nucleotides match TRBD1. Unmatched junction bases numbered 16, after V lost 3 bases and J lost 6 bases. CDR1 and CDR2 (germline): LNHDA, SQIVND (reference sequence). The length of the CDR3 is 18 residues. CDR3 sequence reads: CASSMSGTGGSSGQPQHF. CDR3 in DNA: TGTGCCAGTAGTATGTCCGGGACAGGAGGATCCTCAGGTCAGCCCCAGCATTTT.

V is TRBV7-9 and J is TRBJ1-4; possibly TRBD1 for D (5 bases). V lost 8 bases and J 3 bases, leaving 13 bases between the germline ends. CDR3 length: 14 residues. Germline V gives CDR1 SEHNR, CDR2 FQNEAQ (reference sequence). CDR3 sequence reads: CASELRGANEKLFF. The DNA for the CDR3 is TGTGCCAGCGAATTGAGGGGAGCTAATGAAAAACTGTTTTTT.

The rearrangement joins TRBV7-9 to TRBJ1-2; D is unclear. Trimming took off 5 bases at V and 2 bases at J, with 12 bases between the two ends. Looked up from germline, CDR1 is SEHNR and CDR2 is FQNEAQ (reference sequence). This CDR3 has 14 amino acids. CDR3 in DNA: TGTGCCAGCAGCCTATCCCAGCCCAACTATGGCTACACCTTC. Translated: CASSLSQPNYGYTF.

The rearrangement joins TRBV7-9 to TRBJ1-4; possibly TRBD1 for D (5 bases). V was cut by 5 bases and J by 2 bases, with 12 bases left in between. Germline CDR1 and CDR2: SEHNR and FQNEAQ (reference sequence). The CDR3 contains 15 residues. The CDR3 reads CASSVQGATNEKLFF. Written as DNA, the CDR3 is TGTGCCAGCAGCGTGCAGGGCGCTACTAATGAAAAACTGTTTTTT.

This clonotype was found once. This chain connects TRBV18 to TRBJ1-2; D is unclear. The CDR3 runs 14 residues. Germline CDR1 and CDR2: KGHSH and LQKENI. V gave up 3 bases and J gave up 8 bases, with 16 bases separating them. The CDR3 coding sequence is TGTGCCAGCTCACCCCCAGTGGTGGTTGGGGGCTACACCTTC. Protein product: CASSPPVVVGGYTF.

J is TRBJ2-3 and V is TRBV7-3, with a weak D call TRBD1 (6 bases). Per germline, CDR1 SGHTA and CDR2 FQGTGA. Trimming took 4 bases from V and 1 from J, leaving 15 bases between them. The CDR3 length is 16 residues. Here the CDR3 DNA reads TGTGCCAGCAGCTCCGGGACAAACGAGCGCACAGATACGCAGTATTTT. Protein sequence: CASSSGTNERTDTQYF.

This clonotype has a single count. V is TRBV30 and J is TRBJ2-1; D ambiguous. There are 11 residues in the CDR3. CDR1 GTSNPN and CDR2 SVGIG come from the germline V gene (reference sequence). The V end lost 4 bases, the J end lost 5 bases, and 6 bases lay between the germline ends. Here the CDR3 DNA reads TGTGCCTGGAAGGTCAACAATGAGCAGTTCTTC. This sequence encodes CAWKVNNEQFF.

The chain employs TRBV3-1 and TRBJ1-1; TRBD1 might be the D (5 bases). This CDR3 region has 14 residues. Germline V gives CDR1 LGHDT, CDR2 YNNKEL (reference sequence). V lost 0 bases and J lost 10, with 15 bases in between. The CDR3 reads CASSQELRTRVAFF. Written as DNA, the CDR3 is TGTGCCAGCAGCCAAGAATTAAGGACAAGAGTAGCTTTCTTT.

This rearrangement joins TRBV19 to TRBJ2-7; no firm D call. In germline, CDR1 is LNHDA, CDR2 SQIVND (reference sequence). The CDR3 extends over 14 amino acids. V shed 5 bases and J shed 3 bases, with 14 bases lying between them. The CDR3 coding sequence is TGTGCCAGTAGTCCGGGCTTTGGTGGCTACGAGCAGTACTTC. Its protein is CASSPGFGGYEQYF. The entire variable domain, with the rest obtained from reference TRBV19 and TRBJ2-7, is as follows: DGGITQSPKYLFRKEGQNVTLSCEQNLNHDAMYWYRQDPGQGLRLIYYSQIVNDFQKGDIAEGYSVSREKKESFPLTVTSAQKNPTAFYLCASSPGFGGYEQYFGPGTRLTVT.

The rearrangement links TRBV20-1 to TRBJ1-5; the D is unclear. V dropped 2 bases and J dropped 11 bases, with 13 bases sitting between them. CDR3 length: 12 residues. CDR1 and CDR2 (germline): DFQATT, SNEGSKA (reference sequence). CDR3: CSARRTASSQHF. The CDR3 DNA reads TGCAGTGCTAGACGGACGGCCTCTTCCCAGCATTTT.

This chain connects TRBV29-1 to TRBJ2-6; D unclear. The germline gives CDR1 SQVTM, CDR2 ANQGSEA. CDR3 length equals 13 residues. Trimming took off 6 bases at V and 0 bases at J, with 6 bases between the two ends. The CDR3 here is CSVENSGANVLTF. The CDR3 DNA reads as TGCAGCGTCGAGAACTCTGGGGCCAACGTCCTGACTTTC.